The rows below give T cell receptor beta chains drawn from one sample of a study of radiation and T cells in renal cell carcinoma. Only in-frame clones appear in the TCRdb table, and some are missing; sequencing was by immunoSEQ multiplex PCR. The profile shows tens of thousands of clones, roughly four fifths of them singletons. Source: blood, taken from a patient whose treatment included radiotherapy and nephrectomy. All receptors derive from a man in his 60s with renal cell carcinoma. Each CDR3 is given with its conserved first and last residue. The order of the fields is J gene, V gene, clone size, D gene, CDR3 protein, CDR3 DNA. A D gene is named only where the DNA matches it firmly. Part of the rows lack a size; the others show once, few, many or a class for expanded clones.

TRBJ1-4	TRBV11-2	few	TRBD1	CASSLVTGGGEKLFF	TGTGCCAGCAGCTTAGTTACAGGGGGTGGCGAAAAACTGTTTTTT
TRBJ1-2	TRBV27	NA	NA	CASSLYGYYGYTF	TGTGCCAGCAGTTTATACGGGTACTATGGCTACACCTTC
TRBJ2-1	TRBV4-1	NA	NA	CASSKAGVSSYNEQFF	TGCGCCAGCAGCAAGGCGGGCGTGAGCTCCTACAATGAGCAGTTCTTC
TRBJ2-7	TRBV9	NA	TRBD2	CASSEGLAGAKGYEQYF	TGTGCCAGCAGTGAAGGACTAGCGGGAGCGAAGGGATACGAGCAGTACTTC
TRBJ2-3	TRBV20-1	NA	NA	CSVLTDTQYF	TGCAGTGTACTCACAGATACGCAGTATTTT
TRBJ2-7	TRBV28	NA	TRBD2	CASRPGLAAYEQYF	TGTGCCAGCAGACCGGGACTAGCGGCTTACGAGCAGTACTTC
TRBJ2-5	TRBV19	NA	NA	CASSSTSGPQETQYF	TGTGCCAGTAGTAGCACTTCCGGGCCCCAAGAGACCCAGTACTTC
TRBJ1-1	TRBV28	NA	NA	CASSFQGRIAGAFF	TGTGCCAGCAGTTTTCAGGGACGCATCGCCGGAGCTTTCTTT
TRBJ2-3	TRBV5-6	once	TRBD2	CASSLRRVSGRGTDTQYF	TGTGCCAGCAGCTTGAGGCGTGTTAGCGGGAGGGGGACAGATACGCAGTATTTT
TRBJ2-7	TRBV6-1	NA	NA	CASSEVGVYEQYF	TGTGCCAGCAGTGAAGTGGGCGTCTACGAGCAGTACTTC
TRBJ2-2	TRBV6-1	NA	TRBD1	CASSWTGLIGELFF	TGTGCCAGCAGTTGGACAGGCCTAATCGGGGAGCTGTTTTTT
TRBJ1-1	TRBV28	NA	NA	CASRGTLRGTEAFF	TGTGCCAGCAGGGGGACACTTAGGGGCACTGAAGCTTTCTTT
TRBJ2-7	TRBV6-5	many	NA	CASSYSWEQYF	TGTGCCAGCAGTTACTCTTGGGAGCAGTACTTC
TRBJ1-3	TRBV25-1	NA	NA	CASSEQTLPGNTIYF	TGTGCCAGCAGTGAACAGACCCTACCTGGAAACACCATATATTTT
TRBJ2-5	TRBV5-6	NA	TRBD1	CASSLQGAKETQYF	TGTGCCAGCAGCTTGCAGGGGGCGAAAGAGACCCAGTACTTC
TRBJ2-5	TRBV2	once	TRBD2	CASSSLAGGQETQYF	TGTGCCAGCAGTAGCTTAGCGGGAGGTCAAGAGACCCAGTACTTC